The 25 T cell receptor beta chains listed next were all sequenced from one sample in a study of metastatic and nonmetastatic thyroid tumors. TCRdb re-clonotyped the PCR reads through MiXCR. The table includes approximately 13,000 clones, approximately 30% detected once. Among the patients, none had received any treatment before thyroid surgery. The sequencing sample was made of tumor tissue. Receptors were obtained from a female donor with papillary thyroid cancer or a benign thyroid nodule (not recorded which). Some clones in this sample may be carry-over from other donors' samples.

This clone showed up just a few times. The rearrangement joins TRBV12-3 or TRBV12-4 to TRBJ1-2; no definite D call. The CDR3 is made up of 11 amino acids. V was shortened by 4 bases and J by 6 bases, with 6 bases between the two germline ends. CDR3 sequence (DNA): TGTGCCAGCAGTTCCCGCCATGGCTACACCTTC. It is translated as CASSSRHGYTF.

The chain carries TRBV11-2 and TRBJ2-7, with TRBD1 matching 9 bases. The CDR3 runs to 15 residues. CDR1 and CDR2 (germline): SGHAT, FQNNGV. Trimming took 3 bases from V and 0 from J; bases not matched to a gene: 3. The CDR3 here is CASSLDRGYSYEQYF. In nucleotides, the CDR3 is TGTGCCAGCAGCTTGGACAGGGGCTACTCCTACGAGCAGTACTTC. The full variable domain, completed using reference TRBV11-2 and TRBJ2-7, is EAGVAQSPRYKIIEKRQSVAFWCNPISGHATLYWYQQILGQGPKLLIQFQNNGVVDDSQLPKDRFSAERLKGVDSTLKIQPAKLEDSAVYLCASSLDRGYSYEQYFGPGTRLTVT.

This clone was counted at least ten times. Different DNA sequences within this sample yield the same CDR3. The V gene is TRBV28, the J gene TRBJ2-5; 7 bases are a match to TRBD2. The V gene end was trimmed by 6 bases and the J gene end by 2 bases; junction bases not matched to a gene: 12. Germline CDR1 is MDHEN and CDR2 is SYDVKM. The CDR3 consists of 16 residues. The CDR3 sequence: CASSPRGGTRQETQYF. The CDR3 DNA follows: TGTGCCAGCAGCCCCCGCGGGGGAACGCGGCAAGAGACCCAGTACTTC.

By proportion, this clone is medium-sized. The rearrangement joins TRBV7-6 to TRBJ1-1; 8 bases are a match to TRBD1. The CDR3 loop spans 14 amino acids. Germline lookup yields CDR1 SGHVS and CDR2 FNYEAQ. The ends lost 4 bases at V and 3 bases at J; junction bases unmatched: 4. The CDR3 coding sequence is TGTGCCAGCAGCTCGACAGGGGTATACACTGAAGCTTTCTTT. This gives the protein CASSSTGVYTEAFF.

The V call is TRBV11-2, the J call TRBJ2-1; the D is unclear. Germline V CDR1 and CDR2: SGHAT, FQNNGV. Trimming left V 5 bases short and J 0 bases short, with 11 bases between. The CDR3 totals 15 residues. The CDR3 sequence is CASSPYGSSYNEQFF. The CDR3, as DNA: TGTGCCAGCAGCCCATACGGATCCTCCTACAATGAGCAGTTCTTC.

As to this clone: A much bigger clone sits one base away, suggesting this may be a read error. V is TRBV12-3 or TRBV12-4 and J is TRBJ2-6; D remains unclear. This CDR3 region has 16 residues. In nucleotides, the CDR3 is TGTGCCAGCAGTTCAACAACCAACTCTGTGGCCAACGTCCTGACTTTC. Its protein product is CASSSTTNSVANVLTF.

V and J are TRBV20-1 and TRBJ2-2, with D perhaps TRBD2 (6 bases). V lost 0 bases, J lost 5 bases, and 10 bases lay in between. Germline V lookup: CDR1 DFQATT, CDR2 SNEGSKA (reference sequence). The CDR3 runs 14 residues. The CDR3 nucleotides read TGCAGTGCTAGAGATCTGGAGGGGACCGGGGAGCTGTTTTTT. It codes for CSARDLEGTGELFF.

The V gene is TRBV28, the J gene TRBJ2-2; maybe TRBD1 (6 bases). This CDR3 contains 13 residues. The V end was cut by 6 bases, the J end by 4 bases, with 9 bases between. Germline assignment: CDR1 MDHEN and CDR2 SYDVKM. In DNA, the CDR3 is TGTGCCAGCAGCGACAGGAGCACCGGGGAGCTGTTTTTT. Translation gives CASSDRSTGELFF.

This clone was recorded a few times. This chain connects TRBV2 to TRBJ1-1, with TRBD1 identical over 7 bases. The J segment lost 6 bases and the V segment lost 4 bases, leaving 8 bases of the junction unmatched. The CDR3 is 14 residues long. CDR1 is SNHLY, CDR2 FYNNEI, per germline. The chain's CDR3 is CASSAVRGRSEAFF. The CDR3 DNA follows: TGTGCCAGCAGTGCGGTTAGGGGGCGGTCTGAAGCTTTCTTT.

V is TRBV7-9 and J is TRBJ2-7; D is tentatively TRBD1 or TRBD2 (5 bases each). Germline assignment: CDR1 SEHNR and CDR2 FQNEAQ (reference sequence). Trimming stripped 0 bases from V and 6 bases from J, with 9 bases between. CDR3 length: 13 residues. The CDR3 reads CASSLAAGAEQYF. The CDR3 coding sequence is TGTGCCAGCAGCTTAGCTGCCGGGGCCGAGCAGTACTTC.

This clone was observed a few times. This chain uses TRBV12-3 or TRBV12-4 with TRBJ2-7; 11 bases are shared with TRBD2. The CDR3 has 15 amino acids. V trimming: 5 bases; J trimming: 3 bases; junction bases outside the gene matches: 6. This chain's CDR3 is CASSPPTSGIYEQYF. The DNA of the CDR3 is TGTGCCAGCAGTCCCCCGACTAGCGGGATCTACGAGCAGTACTTC.

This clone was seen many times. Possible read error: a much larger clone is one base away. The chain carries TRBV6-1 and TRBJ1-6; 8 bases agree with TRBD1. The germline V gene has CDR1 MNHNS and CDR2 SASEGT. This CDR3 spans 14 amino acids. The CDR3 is CASSSGGYNPPLHF. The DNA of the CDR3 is TGTGCCAGCAGTTCAGGGGGCTATAATCCACCCCTCCACTTT.

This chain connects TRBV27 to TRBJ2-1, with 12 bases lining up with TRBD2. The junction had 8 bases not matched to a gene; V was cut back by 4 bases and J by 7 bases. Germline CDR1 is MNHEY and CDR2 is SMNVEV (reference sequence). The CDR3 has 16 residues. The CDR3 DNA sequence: TGTGCCAGCAGTTCACCCGGACTAGCGGGAAGGAATGAGCAGTTCTTC. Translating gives CASSSPGLAGRNEQFF.

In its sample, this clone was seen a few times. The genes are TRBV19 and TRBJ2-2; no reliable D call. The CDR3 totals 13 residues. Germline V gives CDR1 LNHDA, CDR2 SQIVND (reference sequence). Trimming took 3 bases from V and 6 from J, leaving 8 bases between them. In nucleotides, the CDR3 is TGTGCCAGTAGTATGGGCACGTCCGGGGAGCTGTTTTTT. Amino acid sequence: CASSMGTSGELFF.

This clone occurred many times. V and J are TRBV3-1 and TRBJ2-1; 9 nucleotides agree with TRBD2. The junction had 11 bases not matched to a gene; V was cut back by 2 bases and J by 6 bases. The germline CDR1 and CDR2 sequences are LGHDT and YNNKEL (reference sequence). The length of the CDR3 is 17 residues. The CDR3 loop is CASSQSLAGVVANEQFF. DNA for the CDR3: TGTGCCAGCAGCCAATCTTTAGCGGGAGTGGTGGCCAATGAGCAGTTCTTC.

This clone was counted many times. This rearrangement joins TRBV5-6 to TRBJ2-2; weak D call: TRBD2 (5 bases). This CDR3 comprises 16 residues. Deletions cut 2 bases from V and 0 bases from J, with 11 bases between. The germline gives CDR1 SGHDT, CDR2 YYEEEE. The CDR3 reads CASSFEAAANTGELFF. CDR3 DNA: TGTGCCAGCAGCTTTGAGGCAGCGGCGAACACCGGGGAGCTGTTTTTT.

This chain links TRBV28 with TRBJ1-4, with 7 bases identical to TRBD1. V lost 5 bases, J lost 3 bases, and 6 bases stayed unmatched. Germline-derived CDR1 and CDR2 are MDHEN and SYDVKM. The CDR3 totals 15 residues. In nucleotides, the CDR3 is TGTGCCAGCAGTGGACAGGAGCACGCTAATGAAAAACTGTTTTTT. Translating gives CASSGQEHANEKLFF.

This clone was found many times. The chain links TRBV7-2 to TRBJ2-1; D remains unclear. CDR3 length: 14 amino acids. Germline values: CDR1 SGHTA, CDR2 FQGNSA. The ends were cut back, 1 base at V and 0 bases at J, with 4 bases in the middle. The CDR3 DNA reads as TGTGCCAGCAGCTTAGAGCCCTCCTACAATGAGCAGTTCTTC. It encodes CASSLEPSYNEQFF.

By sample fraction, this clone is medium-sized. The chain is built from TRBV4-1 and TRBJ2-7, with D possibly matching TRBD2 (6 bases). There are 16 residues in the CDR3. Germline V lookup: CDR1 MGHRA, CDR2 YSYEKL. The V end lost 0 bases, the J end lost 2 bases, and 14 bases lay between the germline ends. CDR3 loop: CASSQDFPGATYEQYF. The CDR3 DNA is TGCGCCAGCAGCCAAGATTTCCCGGGAGCTACCTACGAGCAGTACTTC.

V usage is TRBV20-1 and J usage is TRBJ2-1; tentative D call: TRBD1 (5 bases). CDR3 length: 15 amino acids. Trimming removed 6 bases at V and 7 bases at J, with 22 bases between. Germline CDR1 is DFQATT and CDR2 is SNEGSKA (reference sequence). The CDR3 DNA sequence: TGCAGTGCAGACGATAGGGGCCCCCGAGCAAATGAGCAGTTCTTC. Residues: CSADDRGPRANEQFF.

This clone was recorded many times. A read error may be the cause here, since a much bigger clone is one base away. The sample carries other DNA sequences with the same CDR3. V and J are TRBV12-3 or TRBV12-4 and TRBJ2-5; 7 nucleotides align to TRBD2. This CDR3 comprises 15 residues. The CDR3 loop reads CASSLWGGVQETQYF. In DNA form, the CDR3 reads TGTGCCAGCAGTTTATGGGGGGGGGTCCAAGAGACTCAGTACTTC.

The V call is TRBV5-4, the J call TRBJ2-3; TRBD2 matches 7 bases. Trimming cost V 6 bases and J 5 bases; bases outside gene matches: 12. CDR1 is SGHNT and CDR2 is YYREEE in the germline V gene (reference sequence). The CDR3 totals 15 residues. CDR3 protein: CASIGTGGFGDTQYF. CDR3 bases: TGTGCCAGCATCGGGACGGGAGGTTTTGGAGATACGCAGTATTTT.

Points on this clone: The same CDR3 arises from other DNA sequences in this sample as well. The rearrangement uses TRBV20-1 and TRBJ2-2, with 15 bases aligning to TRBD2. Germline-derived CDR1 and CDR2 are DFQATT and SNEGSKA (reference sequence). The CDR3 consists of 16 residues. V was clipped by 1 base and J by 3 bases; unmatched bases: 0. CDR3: CSARGTSGGDTGELFF. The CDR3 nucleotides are TGCAGTGCTAGAGGGACTAGCGGGGGGGACACCGGGGAGCTGTTTTTT.

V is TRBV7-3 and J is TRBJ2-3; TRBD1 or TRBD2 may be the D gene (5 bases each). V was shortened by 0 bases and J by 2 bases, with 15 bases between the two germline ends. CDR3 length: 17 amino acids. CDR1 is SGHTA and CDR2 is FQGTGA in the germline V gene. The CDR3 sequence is CASSLTGPRIPTDTQYF. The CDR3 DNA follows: TGTGCCAGCAGCTTAACGGGACCAAGAATACCCACAGATACGCAGTATTTT.

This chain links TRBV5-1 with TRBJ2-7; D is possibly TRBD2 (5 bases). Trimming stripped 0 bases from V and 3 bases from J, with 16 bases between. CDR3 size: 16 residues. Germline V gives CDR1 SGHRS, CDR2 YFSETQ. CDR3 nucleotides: TGCGCCAGCAGCTTGGGGACGGGAATAGGTGTCTACGAGCAGTACTTC. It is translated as CASSLGTGIGVYEQYF.